The rows below give T cell receptor beta chains drawn from one sample of a study of blood T cell repertoires in COVID-19. TCRdb keeps only in-frame clones here, not all; method: immunoSEQ multiplex PCR. This repertoire shows some 40,000 clones, approximately 84% found once; its top ten account for approximately 15%. The sample comprised peripheral blood. The receptor source for this set is a man between 50 and 59 years old with active or convalescent COVID-19. CDR3s include the opening cysteine and the closing phenylalanine or tryptophan. Fields, in order: clone size, J gene, V gene, D gene, CDR3 protein, CDR3 DNA. A D gene is named only where the DNA matches it firmly. The listing skips clone size in some rows; elsewhere it reads once, few, many or a size class.

. | TRBJ2-3 | TRBV6-5 | . | CASRSTRSTDTQYF | TGTGCCAGCAGGTCGACTAGGAGCACAGATACGCAGTATTTT
. | TRBJ2-7 | TRBV15 | TRBD2 | CATRKGRGAYEQYF | TGTGCCACCAGGAAGGGGCGGGGGGCCTACGAGCAGTACTTC
. | TRBJ2-4 | TRBV5-4 | . | CASSNPWGGQNIQYF | TGTGCCAGCAGCAACCCCTGGGGGGGCCAAAACATTCAGTACTTC
. | TRBJ2-1 | TRBV2 | . | CASSGGGGRYNEQFF | TGTGCCAGCAGTGGGGGAGGGGGGCGCTACAATGAGCAGTTCTTC
. | TRBJ2-2 | TRBV21-1 | . | CASSASGGLVTNTGELFF | TGTGCCAGCAGCGCTAGCGGGGGCCTAGTAACGAACACCGGGGAGCTGTTTTTT
. | TRBJ1-5 | TRBV7-6 | . | CASSLSVAAGNTQPQHF | TGTGCCAGCAGCTTAAGCGTAGCGGCAGGGAATACTCAGCCCCAGCATTTT
. | TRBJ1-1 | TRBV16 | . | CASSQSRGSEAFF | TGTGCCAGCAGCCAATCCAGGGGCTCCGAAGCTTTCTTT
. | TRBJ1-4 | TRBV30 | . | CAWSVTSRGGNEKLFF | TGTGCCTGGAGTGTTACGTCAAGGGGCGGTAATGAAAAACTGTTTTTT
. | TRBJ1-5 | TRBV19 | TRBD1 | CASSIFPGRQGAYQPQHF | TGTGCCAGTAGTATATTCCCGGGTCGGCAGGGGGCATATCAGCCCCAGCATTTT
. | TRBJ2-1 | TRBV24-1 | . | CATSGPGPKSSYNEQFF | TGTGCCACCAGTGGGCCGGGTCCTAAGAGCTCCTACAATGAGCAGTTCTTC
. | TRBJ1-4 | TRBV28 | . | CASRESWGGANEKLFF | TGTGCCAGCAGGGAAAGTTGGGGGGGCGCAAATGAAAAACTGTTTTTT
. | TRBJ2-5 | TRBV6-1 | . | CASSDRGPQETQYF | TGTGCCAGCAGTGACAGGGGCCCCCAAGAGACCCAGTACTTC
. | TRBJ2-1 | TRBV5-6 | TRBD2 | CASSRPTSGGPGNEQFF | TGTGCCAGCAGCCGTCCAACTAGCGGGGGGCCGGGGAATGAGCAGTTCTTC
. | TRBJ1-2 | TRBV6-5 | . | CASSPYIGSGYTF | TGTGCCAGCAGCCCCTACATAGGGAGCGGCTACACCTTC
. | TRBJ2-5 | TRBV7-9 | . | CASTSDSVKTQYF | TGTGCCAGCACGTCAGACAGTGTGAAGACCCAGTACTTC
. | TRBJ2-3 | TRBV19 | TRBD1 | CASSRDRGTDTQYF | TGTGCCAGTAGTAGGGACAGGGGAACAGATACGCAGTATTTT
. | TRBJ1-6 | TRBV2 | . | CASSGTENSPLHF | TGTGCCAGCAGTGGGACTGAGAATTCACCCCTCCACTTT
few | TRBJ2-5 | TRBV5-1 | TRBD1 | CASSKGTGRGRAKETQYF | TGCGCCAGCAGCAAGGGGACAGGGAGAGGGCGGGCAAAAGAGACCCAGTACTTC
. | TRBJ2-5 | TRBV27 | TRBD2 | CASSPRLAGGQETQYF | TGTGCCAGCAGTCCGCGACTAGCGGGGGGGCAAGAGACCCAGTACTTC
. | TRBJ2-7 | TRBV5-1 | TRBD1 | CASSRGQGSYEQYF | TGCGCCAGCAGTAGAGGACAGGGTTCCTACGAGCAGTACTTC
once | TRBJ2-2 | TRBV7-7 | TRBD1 | CASSLKGQGAGELFF | TGTGCCAGCAGCTTAAAGGGACAGGGGGCCGGGGAGCTGTTTTTT
. | TRBJ2-6 | TRBV6-1 | . | CASSEGGSGANVLTF | TGTGCCAGCAGTGAGGGGGGCTCTGGGGCCAACGTCCTGACTTTC
. | TRBJ2-6 | TRBV3-1/TRBV3-2 | . | CASSQEVKPGANVLTF | TGTGCCAGCAGCCAAGAGGTCAAGCCTGGGGCCAACGTCCTGACTTTC
. | TRBJ1-1 | TRBV11-2 | TRBD1 | CASSLTGGIAEAFF | TGTGCCAGCAGCTTAACAGGGGGCATCGCTGAAGCTTTCTTT
. | TRBJ1-5 | TRBV7-9 | . | CASSLGQTVNQPQHF | TGTGCCAGCAGCTTAGGGCAGACAGTAAATCAGCCCCAGCATTTT
. | TRBJ1-1 | TRBV5-5 | TRBD1 | CASSYVGTANTEAFF | TGTGCCAGCAGCTACGTAGGGACAGCGAACACTGAAGCTTTCTTT
. | TRBJ1-2 | TRBV2 | . | CASSEGREVDYGYTF | TGTGCCAGCAGTGAAGGCAGGGAGGTTGACTATGGCTACACCTTC
. | TRBJ1-5 | TRBV19 | . | CASSILQGSQPQHF | TGTGCCAGTAGTATTCTCCAGGGTAGTCAGCCCCAGCATTTT
. | TRBJ1-1 | TRBV4-2 | . | CASSQVSQGNTEAFF | TGTGCCAGCAGCCAAGTGTCACAGGGGAACACTGAAGCTTTCTTT
. | TRBJ2-2 | TRBV7-3 | TRBD1 | CASSKSGQGTGELFF | TGTGCCAGCAGCAAATCGGGACAGGGGACCGGGGAGCTGTTTTTT
. | TRBJ1-5 | TRBV19 | . | CASSVKTGTNQPQHF | TGTGCCAGTAGTGTAAAAACAGGGACCAATCAGCCCCAGCATTTT
. | TRBJ2-2 | TRBV7-8 | . | CASSLGSANTGELFF | TGTGCCAGCAGCTTAGGTTCCGCGAACACCGGGGAGCTGTTTTTT
. | TRBJ2-2 | TRBV11-1 | . | CASSGSTGNTGELFF | TGTGCCAGCAGCGGTTCTACGGGGAACACCGGGGAGCTGTTTTTT
. | TRBJ2-7 | TRBV29-1 | . | CSVELGGSRSEQYF | TGCAGCGTTGAATTAGGGGGAAGTCGAAGCGAGCAGTACTTC
. | TRBJ2-1 | TRBV6-6 | TRBD1 | CASSTGQGGNEQFF | TGTGCCAGCAGTACGGGACAGGGTGGGAATGAGCAGTTCTTC
few | TRBJ2-1 | TRBV9 | TRBD1 | CASSQGDRSYNEQFF | TGTGCCAGCAGCCAAGGGGACAGATCCTACAATGAGCAGTTCTTC
. | TRBJ2-3 | TRBV5-1 | TRBD1 | CASSLSAGGDTQYF | TGCGCCAGCAGCTTGAGTGCAGGGGGAGATACGCAGTATTTT
. | TRBJ1-4 | TRBV5-6 | . | CASSSAQATNEKLFF | TGTGCCAGCAGCTCAGCACAGGCAACTAATGAAAAACTGTTTTTT